These 9 T cell receptor beta chains originate from one sample sequenced in a study of CXCR3-negative and CXCR3-positive naive CD8 T cells. Points from the study as a whole: CXCR3-positive naive cells had TRB CDR3s that were more hydrophobic than CXCR3-negative naive cells had.

Their antigens are not known. UMI labels and 5' RACE were used to prepare the TRB cDNA libraries. From its re-call of the 5' RACE reads, TCRdb lists each CDR3 protein once, without DNA. The sample has roughly 120,000 distinct CDR3 sequences. The sequencing input was naive CXCR3+ CD8+ T cells from blood. Specified subset: CD45RO-CCR7+CD27+CD95- naive CD8+ T cells expressing CXCR3 (TNR3+). These receptors came from a human donor in good health. Some clones in this sample may be carry-over from other donors' samples.

This chain links TRBV30 with TRBJ1-1. CDR3 length: 13 amino acids. The V gene's germline CDR1 is GTSNPN and CDR2 SVGIG (reference sequence). The CDR3 sequence is CAWSVVENTEAFF. The variable domain in full, completed from reference TRBV30 and TRBJ1-1, reads SQTIHQWPATLVQPVGSPLSLECTVEGTSNPNLYWYRQAAGRGLQLLFYSVGIGQISSEVPQNLSASRPQDRQFILSSKKLLLSDSGFYLCAWSVVENTEAFFGQGTRLTVV.

The V gene is TRBV18, the J gene TRBJ1-1. The CDR3 consists of 15 residues. CDR1 and CDR2 (germline): KGHSH, LQKENI. The CDR3 sequence: CASSPLGSVNTEAFF.

V is TRBV7-8 and J is TRBJ2-5; without DNA, the TCRdb call of TRBD2 cannot be checked. The germline V gene has CDR1 SGHVS and CDR2 FQNEAQ. The CDR3 length is 18 residues. This CDR3 reads CASSLAGLAGTGRETQYF.

The J gene is TRBJ2-1, the V gene TRBV24-1. The CDR3 spans 11 residues. Germline V gene sequence: CDR1 KGHDR, CDR2 SFDVKD. The CDR3 loop reads CATLDRDEQFF.

The V gene is TRBV6-2 or TRBV6-3, the J gene TRBJ2-1; no DNA is available, so the TRBD1 call from TCRdb remains unchecked. CDR3 length: 16 residues. The V gene's germline CDR1 is MNHEY and CDR2 SVGEGT. The CDR3 spells CASSPDSSIGHNEQFF.

The chain employs TRBV7-6 and TRBJ2-2; there is no DNA to check the TCRdb D call of TRBD1. The CDR3 is made up of 18 amino acids. The germline V gene has CDR1 SGHVS and CDR2 FNYEAQ. The CDR3 sequence is CASSYPEPPDRDTGELFF.

The chain has TRBV20-1 and TRBJ2-3; TCRdb proposes TRBD1, but this gene call is untestable without DNA. The CDR3 runs 15 residues. CDR1 is DFQATT and CDR2 is SNEGSKA in the germline V gene (reference sequence). CDR3 in amino acids: CSARDDRQGSPAWYF.

The rearrangement joins TRBV7-8 to TRBJ2-2; the TRBD1 assignment by TCRdb is unverifiable without DNA. From germline, CDR1 is SGHVS and CDR2 FQNEAQ. The CDR3 has 18 amino acids. The CDR3 loop reads CASSLLSAEHPYTGELFF.

The CDR3: CAWSGGENIQYF. The J gene is TRBJ2-4, the V gene TRBV30. Per germline, CDR1 GTSNPN and CDR2 SVGIG (reference sequence). The CDR3 spans 12 residues.